This entry describes one T cell receptor beta chain. Its cognate antigen is unknown. TCRdb keeps only in-frame clones here, not all; method: immunoSEQ multiplex PCR. This sample has some 420,000 clones; over 75% occur once, and the top ten carry 3.6%. The sample is drawn from a study of Ad26.COV2.S vaccination and SARS-CoV-2 variants. Study-level background: Administration of Ad26.COV2.S was intramuscular, either once or twice 56 days apart. General observations from the study: Recipients of either vaccine or placebo displayed similar breadth of non-spike TCRs.

This CDR3 comprises 17 residues. The ends lost 0 bases at V and 2 bases at J; junction bases unmatched: 10. In germline, CDR1 is SGHRS, CDR2 YFSETQ. Noted treatment: roughly 20 received Ad26.COV2.S at low or high dose, single or two shots; about 5 received placebo; per-sample allocation not given. At day 63 after the first vaccine or placebo injection, samples were drawn. Expression of Wuhan-strain SARS-CoV-2 spike came from the Ad26 vector that formed the vaccine. The chain recombines TRBV5-1 with TRBJ2-7; TRBD1 matches 8 bases. The sequencing used peripheral blood, collected in a trial of Ad26.COV2.S vaccine versus placebo. This TCR came from a person between 18 and 59 years old who received the Ad26.COV2.S COVID-19 vaccine or a placebo. The CDR3 is CASSLGGYRGAPYEQYF. CDR3 sequence (DNA): TGCGCCAGCAGCTTGGGCGGCTACAGGGGGGCCCCCTACGAGCAGTACTTC.